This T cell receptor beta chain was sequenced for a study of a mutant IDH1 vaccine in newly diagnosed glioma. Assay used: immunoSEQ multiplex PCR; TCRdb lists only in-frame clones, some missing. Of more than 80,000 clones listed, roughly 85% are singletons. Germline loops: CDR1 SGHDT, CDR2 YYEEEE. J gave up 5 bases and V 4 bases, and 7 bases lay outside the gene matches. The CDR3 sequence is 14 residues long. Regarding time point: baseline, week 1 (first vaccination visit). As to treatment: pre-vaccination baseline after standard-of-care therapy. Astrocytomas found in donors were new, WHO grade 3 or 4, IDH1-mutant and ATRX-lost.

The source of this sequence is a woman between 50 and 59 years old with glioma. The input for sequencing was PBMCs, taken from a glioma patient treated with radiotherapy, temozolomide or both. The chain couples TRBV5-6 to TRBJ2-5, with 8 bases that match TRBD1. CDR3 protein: CASSRTGFGETQYF. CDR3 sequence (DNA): TGTGCCAGCAGCAGGACAGGGTTCGGGGAGACCCAGTACTTC.